These 29 T cell receptor beta chains were sequenced from one sample in a study of OX40 agonist ivuxolimab in advanced cancers. The protocol was immunoSEQ multiplex PCR, while the TCRdb copy is restricted to in-frame clones and leaves out a portion. The sample has tens of thousands of clones; more than 90% are singletons. This sample comprised CD4+ or CD8+ T cells sorted from blood, obtained in a trial of the OX40 agonist ivuxolimab. The receptors shown here come from an adult with an advanced solid tumor such as melanoma, head and neck, liver or kidney cancer.

The chain recombines TRBV9 with TRBJ1-6; 11 nucleotides match TRBD1. The CDR3 covers 15 residues. V gave up 3 bases and J gave up 14 bases; unmatched junction bases: 10. Germline-derived CDR1 and CDR2 are SGDLS and YYNGEE. The CDR3 region is CASSGPGQGVGTLHF. The CDR3 nucleotides read TGTGCCAGCAGCGGACCGGGACAGGGGGTCGGTACCCTCCACTTT.

J is TRBJ2-1 and V is TRBV18, with D perhaps TRBD1 or TRBD2 (6 bases each). Germline V gene sequence: CDR1 KGHSH, CDR2 LQKENI. The CDR3 spans 14 residues. The germline V and J ends were trimmed by 3 bases and 4 bases, with 10 bases remaining between them. Written as DNA, the CDR3 is TGTGCCAGCTCACCCGGGGGCGGGTACAATGAGCAGTTCTTC. Translated: CASSPGGGYNEQFF.

This chain joins TRBV4-3 and TRBJ2-2, with 7 bases matching TRBD1. With 1 base clipped from V and 3 bases from J, the junction kept 2 bases outside the gene matches. Germline loops: CDR1 LGHNA, CDR2 YSLEER. This CDR3 contains 15 residues. The CDR3 region is CASSQGRGHTGELFF. CDR3 bases: TGCGCCAGCAGCCAAGGAAGGGGGCACACCGGGGAGCTGTTTTTT.

The chain uses TRBV11-3 and TRBJ2-7; D is perhaps TRBD2 (6 bases). This CDR3 has 13 residues. Trimming removed 6 bases from V and 1 base from J, with 10 bases in between. Germline V lookup: CDR1 SGHNT, CDR2 YENEEA. The CDR3 loop is CASSPRGSYEQYF. CDR3 DNA: TGTGCCAGCAGTCCCCGGGGGTCCTACGAGCAGTACTTC.

The CDR3: CASSYFAGSYEQYF. CDR3 in DNA: TGTGCCAGCAGTTACTTTGCAGGGTCCTACGAGCAGTACTTC. This chain connects TRBV6-6 to TRBJ2-7, with D tentatively TRBD1 (5 bases). The CDR3 is made up of 14 amino acids. V was clipped by 1 base and J by 1 base, with 8 bases between them. Germline lookup yields CDR1 MNHNY and CDR2 SVGAGI (reference sequence).

This chain uses TRBV27 with TRBJ2-7; tentative D call: TRBD1 (6 bases). V lost 8 bases to trimming and J lost 3 bases, with 17 bases between them. Germline V gene sequence: CDR1 MNHEY, CDR2 SMNVEV (reference sequence). The CDR3 covers 14 residues. CDR3 bases: TGTGCCAGCGCGGCAGGGCGAGGGGGCTACGAGCAGTACTTC. Translating gives CASAAGRGGYEQYF.

This clone was recorded once. The rearrangement joins TRBV27 to TRBJ1-2, with TRBD1 identical over 8 bases. The V segment lost 8 bases and the J segment 7 bases; nucleotides outside the gene matches: 9. The germline CDR1 and CDR2 sequences are MNHEY and SMNVEV (reference sequence). The CDR3 loop spans 13 amino acids. CDR3 coding DNA: TGTGCCAGCCTAGACAGGGGCTCTGGTGGCTACACCTTC. This translates into CASLDRGSGGYTF.

The rearrangement joins TRBV27 to TRBJ2-3; D is uncertain. In germline, CDR1 is MNHEY, CDR2 SMNVEV (reference sequence). The CDR3 is 17 residues long. V lost 6 bases and J 6 bases, leaving 25 bases between the germline ends. The CDR3 loop is CASRAPPYRGSPDTQYF. The CDR3 coding sequence is TGTGCCAGCAGAGCCCCACCTTACCGTGGGTCTCCGGATACGCAGTATTTT.

Notes on this clone: One end of the junction is discordant with germline, which a read error may explain. The V gene is TRBV27, the J gene TRBJ1-2; D is possibly TRBD1 (6 bases). CDR3 length: 12 amino acids. Germline CDR1 and CDR2: MNHEY and SMNVEV (reference sequence). CDR3 region: CASSLLGGQPYF. Here the CDR3 DNA reads TGTGCCAGCAGTTTATTGGGGGGGCAACCCTACTTC.

The rearrangement joins TRBV6-6 to TRBJ2-7; 14 bases match TRBD2. There are 15 residues in the CDR3. CDR1 and CDR2 (germline): MNHNY, SVGAGI (reference sequence). The V gene end was trimmed by 5 bases and the J gene end by 4 bases; junction bases not matched to a gene: 4. Here the CDR3 reads CASSTWTSGGYEQYF. CDR3 nucleotides: TGTGCCAGCAGTACATGGACTAGCGGGGGGTACGAGCAGTACTTC.

This clone came up once. The V call is TRBV4-1, the J call TRBJ2-3, with a tentative D call TRBD1 (5 bases). V was cut by 1 base and J by 5 bases, with 10 bases left in between. This CDR3 is built from 14 residues. The germline gives CDR1 MGHRA, CDR2 YSYEKL. CDR3 bases: TGCGCCAGCAGCCAAGTTTCAGGGAAAGATACGCAGTATTTT. Amino acid sequence: CASSQVSGKDTQYF.

The chain uses TRBV27 and TRBJ1-2; D perhaps matches TRBD1 (5 bases). The length of the CDR3 is 16 residues. The V end lost 3 bases, the J end lost 4 bases, and 18 bases lay between the germline ends. Germline V gene data show CDR1 as MNHEY and CDR2 as SMNVEV (reference sequence). The CDR3 spells CASSLSLSGGTYGYTF. The CDR3 nucleotides read TGTGCCAGCAGTTTGAGTCTTAGTGGAGGGACCTATGGCTACACCTTC.

The chain carries TRBV7-8 and TRBJ2-7, with TRBD2 matching over 10 bases. The J segment lost 2 bases and the V segment lost 0 bases, leaving 4 bases of the junction unmatched. Germline CDR1 is SGHVS and CDR2 is FQNEAQ. This CDR3 region has 16 residues. This CDR3 reads CASSLAERGGPYEQYF. CDR3 nucleotides: TGTGCCAGCAGCTTAGCGGAGCGGGGGGGCCCCTACGAGCAGTACTTC. Filled out from reference TRBV7-8 and TRBJ2-7, the complete variable domain reads GAGVSQSPRYKVAKRGQDVALRCDPISGHVSLFWYQQALGQGPEFLTYFQNEAQLDKSGLPSDRFFAERPEGSVSTLKIQRTQQEDSAVYLCASSLAERGGPYEQYFGPGTRLTVT.

The chain employs TRBV27 and TRBJ2-3; 8 positions agree with TRBD2. With V trimmed by 2 bases and J by 3 bases, 4 bases remained unmatched. The CDR3 loop spans 15 amino acids. CDR1 and CDR2 (germline): MNHEY, SMNVEV (reference sequence). The CDR3 reads CASSLAGGITDTQYF. DNA of the CDR3: TGTGCCAGCAGTTTAGCGGGGGGTATTACAGATACGCAGTATTTT.

In nucleotides, the CDR3 is TGTGCCAGCAGCGGCGGGACAGGGAACTCCTACGAGCAGTACTTC. Translation: CASSGGTGNSYEQYF. The V call is TRBV5-6, the J call TRBJ2-7, with TRBD1 identical over 9 bases. This CDR3 has 15 amino acids. Looked up from germline, CDR1 is SGHDT and CDR2 is YYEEEE. With 4 bases clipped from V and 0 bases from J, the junction kept 5 bases outside the gene matches.

The rearrangement links TRBV5-3 to TRBJ1-1; tentatively, D is TRBD1 (6 bases). TRBV5-3 is an open reading frame whose function is uncertain. Trimming cost V 0 bases and J 1 base, with 31 bases left between them. The CDR3 loop spans 22 amino acids. CDR3 DNA: TGTGCCAGAAGCTTGGAAAGAAGAATCGAAATGTCAAGAGGGACACCGAACACTGAAGCTTTCTTT. Amino acid sequence: CARSLERRIEMSRGTPNTEAFF.

The chain employs TRBV27 and TRBJ2-3; D is unresolved. The CDR3 spans 15 residues. Trimming cost V 2 bases and J 1 base, with 10 bases left between them. Germline-derived CDR1 and CDR2 are MNHEY and SMNVEV (reference sequence). Here the CDR3 DNA reads TGTGCCAGCAGTTTACCAGGAATCGGCACAGATACGCAGTATTTT. This codes for CASSLPGIGTDTQYF.

The chain links TRBV11-2 to TRBJ2-1; TRBD2 agrees at 9 bases. V lost 3 bases to trimming and J lost 4 bases; unmatched junction nucleotides: 7. Per germline, CDR1 SGHAT and CDR2 FQNNGV. This CDR3 has 16 amino acids. The CDR3: CASSFPRGGEYNEQFF. The CDR3 DNA follows: TGTGCCAGCAGCTTTCCACGCGGGGGGGAGTACAATGAGCAGTTCTTC.

The chain links TRBV6-4 to TRBJ2-5; 7 nucleotides match TRBD2. Germline-derived CDR1 and CDR2 are MRHNA and SNTAGT. There are 16 residues in the CDR3. The ends lost 6 bases at V and 1 base at J; junction bases unmatched: 11. The CDR3: CASSLPGGSGQETQYF. CDR3 DNA sequence: TGTGCCAGCAGCCTCCCGGGGGGTAGCGGCCAAGAGACCCAGTACTTC.

The genes are TRBV11-2 and TRBJ2-4; no definite D call. With 1 base removed from V and 8 bases from J, the gap between germline ends came to 12 bases. The CDR3 runs 14 residues. Germline V gene data show CDR1 as SGHAT and CDR2 as FQNNGV. For the CDR3, the DNA is TGTGCCAGCAGCTTAGGCCCTCCGTGGGACATTCAGTACTTC. Amino acids: CASSLGPPWDIQYF.

V and J are TRBV7-9 and TRBJ2-5, with TRBD1 identical over 8 bases. Germline lookup yields CDR1 SEHNR and CDR2 FQNEAQ (reference sequence). This CDR3 comprises 18 residues. The ends lost 10 bases at V and 6 bases at J; junction bases unmatched: 25. CDR3 region: CATKLTILQGDGPKTQYF. The CDR3 DNA sequence: TGTGCCACTAAGCTAACCATATTACAGGGGGATGGCCCAAAGACCCAGTACTTC.

V is TRBV2 and J is TRBJ2-3; 10 nucleotides match TRBD2. This CDR3 region has 12 residues. Unmatched junction bases numbered 1, after V lost 8 bases and J lost 5 bases. Germline V lookup: CDR1 SNHLY, CDR2 FYNNEI. In DNA, the CDR3 is TGTGCCAGCGAGCGGGGGGGAGATACGCAGTATTTT. It codes for CASERGGDTQYF.

In nucleotides, the CDR3 is TGTGCCAGCAGTGAAGGGGGCCACACCGGGGAGCTGTTTTTT. As protein: CASSEGGHTGELFF. The chain employs TRBV13 and TRBJ2-2; 7 bases map to TRBD1. The CDR3 is 14 amino acids. The germline V gene encodes CDR1 PRHDT and CDR2 FYEKMQ (reference sequence). After removal of 6 bases from V and 3 bases from J, the junction contained 4 bases not matched to a gene.

The V and J genes are TRBV15 and TRBJ1-2; 7 nucleotides match TRBD1. In germline, CDR1 is LNHNV, CDR2 YYDKDF (reference sequence). CDR3 size: 13 residues. The V gene end was trimmed by 0 bases and the J gene end by 10 bases; junction bases not matched to a gene: 5. The CDR3 region has the DNA TGTGCCACCAGCAGAGATACAGGGGACCCCTACACCTTC. Its translation is CATSRDTGDPYTF.

The rearrangement joins TRBV5-1 to TRBJ2-5, with D unclear. Per germline, CDR1 SGHRS and CDR2 YFSETQ. V lost 1 base, J lost 4 bases, and 11 bases lay in between. CDR3 length equals 14 residues. CDR3 residues: CASSLLLTSETQYF. In DNA form, the CDR3 reads TGCGCCAGCAGCTTGTTACTCACTTCAGAGACCCAGTACTTC.

The chain has TRBV7-2 and TRBJ2-3; 13 nucleotides align to TRBD2. V trimming: 5 bases; J trimming: 1 base; junction bases outside the gene matches: 6. From germline, CDR1 is SGHTA and CDR2 FQGNSA. The CDR3 runs to 17 residues. The CDR3 sequence: CASSPRTSGGRTDTQYF. As DNA, the CDR3 is TGTGCCAGCAGCCCAAGGACTAGCGGGGGACGCACAGATACGCAGTATTTT. Filled out from reference TRBV7-2 and TRBJ2-3, the complete variable domain reads GAGVSQSPSNKVTEKGKDVELRCDPISGHTALYWYRQSLGQGLEFLIYFQGNSAPDKSGLPSDRFSAERTGGSVSTLTIQRTQQEDSAVYLCASSPRTSGGRTDTQYFGPGTRLTVL.

The rearrangement uses TRBV11-2 and TRBJ1-2; a possible D gene is TRBD1 (6 bases). The CDR3 is made up of 16 amino acids. Germline values: CDR1 SGHAT, CDR2 FQNNGV. Trimming left V 4 bases short and J 8 bases short, with 23 bases between. In DNA form, the CDR3 reads TGTGCCAGCAGCTCGTCAGGGGCTTCACCCTTGCGCGGCTACACCTTC. Amino acids: CASSSSGASPLRGYTF.

The chain couples TRBV30 to TRBJ2-3; 16 nucleotides line up with TRBD2. V shed 1 base, J shed 1 base, and the junction held 8 bases outside the gene matches. There are 19 residues in the CDR3. Germline V CDR1 and CDR2: GTSNPN, SVGIG (reference sequence). As DNA, the CDR3 is TGTGCCTGGAGTGCCGGGACTAGCGGGGGGGCACCTGGCACAGATACGCAGTATTTT. Translating it yields CAWSAGTSGGAPGTDTQYF.

V and J are TRBV7-2 and TRBJ2-1, with TRBD2 matching over 9 bases. Germline V gives CDR1 SGHTA, CDR2 FQGNSA. The V and J ends lost 4 bases and 0 bases, in that order; junction bases with no gene match: 7. CDR3 length: 17 amino acids. The CDR3 here is CASSSLAGASSYNEQFF. The DNA for the CDR3 is TGTGCCAGCAGCTCCTTAGCGGGGGCGAGCTCCTACAATGAGCAGTTCTTC.